This TCR beta chain was identified in a study of T cell repertoires in cytomegalovirus infection. The wider study: Indications of both CMV infection and matching HLA type were provided by public TCR beta signatures.

This clonotype was seen ten or more times. The target antigen is unknown. MiXCR was run by TCRdb on the reads, yielding one entry per CDR3 protein. The sample yields hundreds of thousands of distinct CDR3 sequences, about 24% seen once. The CDR3 sequence is 12 residues long. V dropped 5 bases and J dropped 7 bases, with 9 bases sitting between them. The germline CDR1 and CDR2 sequences are SGHVS and FNYEAQ. Notes on the study in general: Totalled public TCR beta family frequency picked out people who carried CMV plus the relevant HLA. HLA-C-restricted CMV clonotypes gave the most frequent clonotype in two of eight donors.

This chain joins TRBV7-6 and TRBJ2-1, with no clear D. Sequencing input: CD8+ T cells from PBMCs. The origin of this receptor is a human donor in good health (CMV status not recorded). Some clones in this sample may be carry-over from other donors' samples. The CDR3 sequence is CASSPRVNEQFF. Here the CDR3 DNA reads TGTGCCAGCAGCCCTAGGGTGAATGAGCAGTTCTTC.